Presented here are 22 T cell receptor beta chains from one specimen sequenced in a study of OX40 agonist ivuxolimab in advanced cancers. TCRdb keeps only in-frame clones here, not all; method: immunoSEQ multiplex PCR. The profile shows about 100,000 clones, around 90% of them singletons. Sequencing was performed on CD4+ or CD8+ T cells sorted from blood, taken in a trial of the OX40 agonist ivuxolimab. The receptors derive from an adult with an advanced solid tumor such as melanoma, head and neck, liver or kidney cancer.

The rearrangement joins TRBV21-1 to TRBJ2-1; the table assigns TRBD1, which was not confirmed against the DNA. TRBV21-1 is a pseudogene. The length of the CDR3 is 15 residues. The DNA of the CDR3 is TGTGCCAGCAGCACCCACGGGACAGGGTTTGATGAGCAGTTCTTC. Its translation: CASSTHGTGFDEQFF.

This clone occurred once. The rearrangement uses TRBV30 and TRBJ2-3; TRBD2 agrees at 10 bases. Germline-derived CDR1 and CDR2 are GTSNPN and SVGIG (reference sequence). This CDR3 comprises 15 residues. The junction had 1 base not matched to a gene; V was cut back by 0 bases and J by 1 base. The CDR3 region has the DNA TGTGCCTGGAGTGTAACTAGCGGGGGCACAGATACGCAGTATTTT. Its translation is CAWSVTSGGTDTQYF.

V usage is TRBV5-4 and J usage is TRBJ1-1; D unclear. Germline V CDR1 and CDR2: SGHNT, YYREEE (reference sequence). The CDR3 contains 12 residues. With 3 bases removed from V and 8 bases from J, the gap between germline ends came to 11 bases. The CDR3 DNA reads TGTGCCAGCAGCTCGGTAGGTCGGGAAGCTTTCTTT. Encoded protein: CASSSVGREAFF. Drawing the rest from reference TRBV5-4 and TRBJ1-1, the complete variable domain is ETGVTQSPTHLIKTRGQQVTLRCSSQSGHNTVSWYQQALGQGPQFIFQYYREEENGRGNFPPRFSGLQFPNYSSELNVNALELDDSALYLCASSSVGREAFFGQGTRLTVV.

The chain employs TRBV9 and TRBJ2-5; tentatively, D is TRBD2 (6 bases). The CDR3 is 16 residues long. The germline CDR1 and CDR2 sequences are SGDLS and YYNGEE. The V gene lost 4 bases and the J gene lost 1 base, with 17 bases spanning the gap. The CDR3 region has the DNA TGTGCCAGCAGCCCCTTGGGGGGAGGCCTCCAAGAGACCCAGTACTTC. As protein: CASSPLGGGLQETQYF.

The gene calls are TRBV9 and TRBJ2-1, with D perhaps TRBD2 (7 bases). V lost 1 base to trimming and J lost 0 bases, with 20 bases between them. The CDR3 consists of 19 residues. Looked up from germline, CDR1 is SGDLS and CDR2 is YYNGEE. The CDR3 sequence is CASSVTPGGLGPSYNEQFF. The CDR3 coding sequence is TGTGCCAGCAGCGTAACTCCCGGGGGGCTAGGCCCCTCCTACAATGAGCAGTTCTTC.

This rearrangement joins TRBV4-1 to TRBJ2-7; D is undetermined. The ends were cut back, 2 bases at V and 2 bases at J, with 10 bases in the middle. The CDR3 has 14 residues. Germline V gene sequence: CDR1 MGHRA, CDR2 YSYEKL. The CDR3 bases are TGCGCCAGCAGCCAAACCTTAGGGACCTACGAGCAGTACTTC. Its protein is CASSQTLGTYEQYF.

This chain joins TRBV7-9 and TRBJ2-1, with D possibly TRBD2 on 6 matching bases. Germline V gene sequence: CDR1 SEHNR, CDR2 FQNEAQ (reference sequence). V was clipped by 4 bases and J by 3 bases, with 13 bases between them. The CDR3 contains 15 residues. For the CDR3, the DNA is TGTGCCAGCAGCTCGTCGGGGGTCAGCTACAATGAGCAGTTCTTC. This translates into CASSSSGVSYNEQFF.

The chain combines TRBV6-5 with TRBJ2-3; D is perhaps TRBD1 (6 bases). The CDR3 covers 14 residues. CDR1 and CDR2 (germline): MNHEY, SVGAGI. Trimming removed 6 bases at V and 1 base at J, with 11 bases between. The CDR3 reads CASSQDRRTDTQYF. CDR3 sequence (DNA): TGTGCCAGCAGCCAGGACAGACGCACAGATACGCAGTATTTT.

This rearrangement joins TRBV27 to TRBJ1-1; 7 bases fit TRBD1. The V and J ends lost 3 bases and 8 bases, in that order; junction bases with no gene match: 6. Per the germline V gene, CDR1 is MNHEY and CDR2 is SMNVEV (reference sequence). CDR3 length: 13 amino acids. The CDR3 loop reads CASSFRQTGEAFF. In nucleotides, the CDR3 is TGTGCCAGCAGTTTTAGGCAGACAGGGGAAGCTTTCTTT.

This clone was detected a few times. V gene TRBV2 combines with J gene TRBJ2-6; 7 bases align to TRBD1. CDR3 length: 14 amino acids. The V segment lost 6 bases and the J segment 3 bases; nucleotides outside the gene matches: 2. The V gene's germline CDR1 is SNHLY and CDR2 FYNNEI. CDR3 sequence: CASRGTVGANVLTF. The CDR3 DNA reads TGTGCCAGCAGAGGGACAGTTGGGGCCAACGTCCTGACTTTC.

V usage is TRBV6-5 and J usage is TRBJ1-1, with D maybe TRBD1 (5 bases). Germline V gives CDR1 MNHEY, CDR2 SVGAGI. The CDR3 has 14 amino acids. The ends were cut back, 4 bases at V and 7 bases at J, with 16 bases in the middle. CDR3 region: CASSSGPGGFEAFF. CDR3 coding DNA: TGTGCCAGCAGTTCGGGCCCGGGGGGATTTGAAGCTTTCTTT.

This chain connects TRBV6-1 to TRBJ2-1, with 11 bases fitting TRBD2. CDR1 and CDR2 from the germline V gene are MNHNS and SASEGT. The CDR3 loop spans 15 amino acids. J gave up 4 bases and V 4 bases, and 3 bases lay outside the gene matches. CDR3 in DNA: TGTGCCAGCAGTGTGGGACTAGCGGATTACAATGAGCAGTTCTTC. Encoded protein: CASSVGLADYNEQFF.

The CDR3 nucleotides are TGCGCCAGCAGCTTATCAGGGGTTGGAAACACCATATATTTT. It translates to CASSLSGVGNTIYF. This chain uses TRBV5-1 with TRBJ1-3; D perhaps matches TRBD1 (6 bases). The length of the CDR3 is 14 residues. The V and J ends lost 2 bases and 3 bases respectively, with 9 bases between them. Germline V gene data show CDR1 as SGHRS and CDR2 as YFSETQ.

This rearrangement joins TRBV2 to TRBJ1-1, with a weak D call TRBD1 (5 bases). Germline loops: CDR1 SNHLY, CDR2 FYNNEI. With 6 bases removed from V and 0 bases from J, the gap between germline ends came to 20 bases. The CDR3 sequence is 17 residues long. The CDR3 spells CASRLREGGRMNTEAFF. The CDR3 bases are TGTGCCAGCAGACTCAGGGAGGGTGGAAGAATGAACACTGAAGCTTTCTTT.

The rearrangement links TRBV5-1 to TRBJ2-7; no clear D gene. Trimming took off 0 bases at V and 6 bases at J, with 13 bases between the two ends. Germline lookup yields CDR1 SGHRS and CDR2 YFSETQ. CDR3 size: 14 residues. The CDR3 DNA follows: TGCGCCAGCAGCTTGGCCTTTGGTGGTCCCGAGCAGTACTTC. Translated, it gives CASSLAFGGPEQYF. Using reference TRBV5-1 and TRBJ2-7 for the parts outside the CDR3, the full variable domain is KAGVTQTPRYLIKTRGQQVTLSCSPISGHRSVSWYQQTPGQGLQFLFEYFSETQRNKGNFPGRFSGRQFSNSRSEMNVSTLELGDSALYLCASSLAFGGPEQYFGPGTRLTVT.

The chain combines TRBV19 with TRBJ2-7, with 10 bases aligning to TRBD1. Germline CDR1 is LNHDA and CDR2 is SQIVND (reference sequence). Trimming took 10 bases from V and 4 from J; bases not matched to a gene: 4. The length of the CDR3 is 12 residues. CDR3 protein: CATGDRGYEQYF. The CDR3 region has the DNA TGTGCCACTGGGGACAGGGGTTACGAGCAGTACTTC.

The genes are TRBV7-2 and TRBJ2-5, with a weak D call TRBD1 (5 bases). The end of the DNA is better explained by TRBJ2-7, so the J call may be wrong. This CDR3 region has 14 residues. The germline CDR1 and CDR2 sequences are SGHTA and FQGNSA. CDR3 sequence reads: CASSLDITGYEQYF. The CDR3, as DNA: TGTGCCAGCAGCTTAGATATAACAGGCTACGAGCAGTACTTC.

This clone was detected once. This chain uses TRBV15 with TRBJ1-3; perhaps TRBD1 as D (5 bases). V lost 0 bases, J lost 4 bases, and 13 bases lay in between. The germline V gene has CDR1 LNHNV and CDR2 YYDKDF (reference sequence). CDR3 length equals 16 residues. The CDR3 DNA follows: TGTGCCACCAGCAGAGATTTGGGGGGACTCGGAAACACCATATATTTT. This gives the protein CATSRDLGGLGNTIYF.

The chain carries TRBV18 and TRBJ2-7; weak D call: TRBD2 (6 bases). Per the germline V gene, CDR1 is KGHSH and CDR2 is LQKENI. This CDR3 is 13 amino acids long. The V and J ends lost 3 bases and 4 bases respectively, with 10 bases between them. As DNA, the CDR3 is TGTGCCAGCTCACCCAGGGACTTTTACGAGCAGTACTTC. Translation gives CASSPRDFYEQYF. The full variable domain, with the rest looked up from reference TRBV18 and TRBJ2-7, is NAGVMQNPRHLVRRRGQEARLRCSPMKGHSHVYWYRQLPEEGLKFMVYLQKENIIDESGMPKERFSAEFPKEGPSILRIQQVVRGDSAAYFCASSPRDFYEQYFGPGTRLTVT.

The V gene is TRBV6-5, the J gene TRBJ2-2; no firm D call. Germline-derived CDR1 and CDR2 are MNHEY and SVGAGI. The CDR3 is 14 residues long. V was shortened by 8 bases and J by 2 bases, with 12 bases between the two germline ends. CDR3 in amino acids: CASRAEINTGELFF. The CDR3 bases are TGTGCCAGCCGGGCGGAAATCAACACCGGGGAGCTGTTTTTT.

The chain is built from TRBV30 and TRBJ2-7; 10 nucleotides align to TRBD1. With V trimmed by 4 bases and J by 1 base, 7 bases remained unmatched. This CDR3 is 15 amino acids long. CDR1 and CDR2 from the germline V gene are GTSNPN and SVGIG (reference sequence). The CDR3 DNA sequence: TGTGCCTGGAAAATACCGGGACAGGGGTCCTACGAGCAGTACTTC. This translates into CAWKIPGQGSYEQYF.

This clone showed up just once. The chain employs TRBV7-3 and TRBJ1-1, with D maybe TRBD1 (6 bases). CDR1 SGHTA and CDR2 FQGTGA come from the germline V gene. V was trimmed by 1 base and J by 4 bases, leaving 16 bases between them. CDR3 length: 16 amino acids. CDR3 sequence (DNA): TGTGCCAGCAGCTTAAAGGGACCCGCACAGGGCACTGAAGCTTTCTTT. This gives the protein CASSLKGPAQGTEAFF.